This T cell receptor beta chain was identified during a study of T cells in Graves' hyperthyroidism and ophthalmopathy. Study-level points and caveats: The authors' 13 V-J model separated ophthalmopathy from stable hyperthyroidism.

Amplification of TCR beta CDR3 regions used RNA as the template. Primed by the HTBI set, a first-round RT-PCR was run on the TCR CDR3. TCRdb passed the multiplex PCR reads through MiXCR, listing each CDR3 protein once. The data show about 560,000 distinct CDR3 sequences, roughly 17% seen once. With V trimmed by 1 base and J by 2 bases, 3 bases remained unmatched. This CDR3 contains 14 residues. Looked up from germline, CDR1 is DFQATT and CDR2 is SNEGSKA (reference sequence). This clonotype was seen a handful of times. Its antigen is currently unknown. Each patient was aged 18 to 65 and had newly diagnosed hyperthyroidism of under 2 months' duration. Uncontrolled infection, other autoimmune disease, pregnancy or lactation led to exclusion.

The V gene is TRBV20-1, the J gene TRBJ2-3; 7 nucleotides align to TRBD2. Material for sequencing was blood. The source is a woman younger than 35 with Graves' hyperthyroidism. This CDR3 reads CSARVGLLTDTQYF. The DNA of the CDR3 is TGCAGTGCTAGAGTGGGACTACTCACAGATACGCAGTATTTT.